A single sample is the source of the 9 T cell receptor beta chains below, sequenced in a study of CD4 T cell repertoires in COVID-19. These receptors are not linked to any known antigen. Stimulation with autologous monocytes and recombinant SARS-CoV-2 spike or nucleoprotein produced proliferating antigen-reactive T cell lines. Profiled with immunoSEQ multiplex PCR; TCRdb holds only in-frame clones, not every one. The sample lists 600 or so clones; 18% were seen once. The source was circulating follicular helper CD4+ T cells, cultured in vitro, collected after recovery from COVID-19. Receptors originate from a human donor who had COVID-19.

On this clone: Other DNA sequences in the same sample also yield this CDR3. V usage is TRBV9 and J usage is TRBJ2-1; D perhaps matches TRBD1 (5 bases). This CDR3 contains 15 residues. V lost 0 bases, J lost 1 base, and 8 bases lay in between. In germline, CDR1 is SGDLS, CDR2 YYNGEE. In DNA, the CDR3 is TGTGCCAGCAGCGTAGCGACAGCATCCTACAATGAGCAGTTCTTC. It specifies CASSVATASYNEQFF.

By frequency in the sample, this clone is large. V and J are TRBV5-6 and TRBJ1-4, with a tentative D call TRBD1 (5 bases). In germline, CDR1 is SGHDT, CDR2 YYEEEE. The CDR3 extends over 13 amino acids. V dropped 6 bases and J dropped 13 bases, with 19 bases sitting between them. The CDR3 spells CASTRDPGSGLFF. CDR3 DNA: TGTGCCAGCACTCGCGACCCAGGGAGTGGACTGTTTTTT.

This clone qualifies as hyperexpanded. The identical CDR3 is also encoded by other nucleotide sequences in the sample. This rearrangement joins TRBV19 to TRBJ1-5, with TRBD1 matching 10 bases. Trimming took 5 bases from V and 2 from J; bases not matched to a gene: 0. In germline, CDR1 is LNHDA, CDR2 SQIVND (reference sequence). This CDR3 comprises 14 residues. The DNA of the CDR3 is TGTGCCAGTAGTGGGACAGGGGGCAATCAGCCCCAGCATTTT. Translated, it gives CASSGTGGNQPQHF.

By sample fraction, this clone is large. The chain employs TRBV18 and TRBJ1-4, with D possibly TRBD1 on 5 matching bases. V gave up 4 bases and J gave up 7 bases, with 13 bases separating them. Per the germline V gene, CDR1 is KGHSH and CDR2 is LQKENI. The CDR3 length is 14 residues. This CDR3 is CASSLGPGGEKLFF. In DNA form, the CDR3 reads TGTGCCAGCTCACTGGGACCAGGCGGTGAAAAACTGTTTTTT.

This clone occurred a few times. The chain links TRBV29-1 to TRBJ1-5, with TRBD1 matching 8 bases. The CDR3 extends over 15 amino acids. Per germline, CDR1 SQVTM and CDR2 ANQGSEA. With V trimmed by 4 bases and J by 7 bases, 12 bases remained unmatched. The CDR3 sequence: CSVVLTGDVGQPQHF. CDR3 sequence (DNA): TGCAGCGTTGTATTGACAGGGGATGTAGGGCAGCCCCAGCATTTT. The entire variable domain, with the rest obtained from reference TRBV29-1 and TRBJ1-5, is as follows: SAVISQKPSRDICQRGTSLTIQCQVDSQVTMMFWYRQQPGQSLTLIATANQGSEATYESGFVIDKFPISRPNLTFSTLTVSNMSPEDSSIYLCSVVLTGDVGQPQHFGDGTRLSIL.

This clone was found a few times. The chain uses TRBV3-1 (or the pseudogene TRBV3-2) and TRBJ2-5; no clear D. The germline V and J ends were trimmed by 1 base and 7 bases, with 10 bases remaining between them. Germline lookup yields CDR1 LGHDT and CDR2 YNNKEL (reference sequence). The CDR3 is 13 amino acids. CDR3 in amino acids: CASSQVAAGTQYF. The DNA for the CDR3 is TGTGCCAGCAGCCAAGTGGCCGCTGGGACCCAGTACTTC.

In its sample, this clone ranks as large. The chain uses TRBV2 and TRBJ1-6, with 11 bases matching TRBD1. The CDR3 consists of 15 residues. Per germline, CDR1 SNHLY and CDR2 FYNNEI. V trimming: 6 bases; J trimming: 9 bases; junction bases outside the gene matches: 7. For the CDR3, the DNA is TGTGCCAGCAGCGAAAGGACAGGGGGCACTTCACCCCTCCACTTT. This translates into CASSERTGGTSPLHF.

By share, this clone counts as medium-sized. The gene calls are TRBV7-3 and TRBJ1-3; D possibly corresponds to TRBD1 (5 bases). The CDR3 covers 16 residues. V gave up 0 bases and J gave up 0 bases, with 9 bases separating them. The germline CDR1 and CDR2 sequences are SGHTA and FQGTGA. The CDR3 loop reads CASSLTARDSGNTIYF. CDR3 DNA sequence: TGTGCCAGCAGCTTAACAGCCAGGGACTCTGGAAACACCATATATTTT.

This chain connects TRBV6-2 or TRBV6-3 to TRBJ2-1; D possibly matches TRBD1 or TRBD2 (6 bases each). The CDR3 length is 16 residues. V was pared by 4 bases and J by 0 bases, with 13 bases between. Germline CDR1 MNHEY, CDR2 SVGEGT. CDR3 in DNA: TGTGCCAGCAGTTCCGGGGGCTCCAACTCCTACAATGAGCAGTTCTTC. Encoded protein: CASSSGGSNSYNEQFF.